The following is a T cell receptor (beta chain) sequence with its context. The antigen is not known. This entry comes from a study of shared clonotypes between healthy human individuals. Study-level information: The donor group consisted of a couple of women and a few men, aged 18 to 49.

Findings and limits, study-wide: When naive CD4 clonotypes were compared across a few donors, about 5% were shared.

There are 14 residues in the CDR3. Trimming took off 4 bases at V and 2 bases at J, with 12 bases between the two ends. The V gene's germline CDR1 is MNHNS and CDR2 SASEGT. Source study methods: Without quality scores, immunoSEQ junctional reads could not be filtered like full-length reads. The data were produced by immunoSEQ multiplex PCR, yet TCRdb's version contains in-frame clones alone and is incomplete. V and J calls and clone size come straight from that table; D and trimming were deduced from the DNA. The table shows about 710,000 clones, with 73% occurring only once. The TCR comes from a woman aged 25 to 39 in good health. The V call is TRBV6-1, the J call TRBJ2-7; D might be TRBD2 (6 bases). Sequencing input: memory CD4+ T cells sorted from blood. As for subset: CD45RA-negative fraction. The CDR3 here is CASSAGSGTYEQYF. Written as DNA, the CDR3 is TGTGCCAGCAGTGCCGGTAGCGGCACCTACGAGCAGTACTTC.